A selection of T cell receptor beta chains follows, all from one sample in a study of graft-versus-host responses after intestinal transplantation. Here immunoSEQ multiplex PCR was the method, and the copy in TCRdb shows in-frame clones only, minus some. The sample consists of approximately 120,000 clones, approximately 94% of them appearing once. No antigen has been identified for these receptors. The source was unstimulated CD4+ T cells sorted from spleen or lymph node cells, collected before intestinal transplant. The receptors stem from a human donor who received an intestinal transplant. CDR3s include the opening cysteine and the closing phenylalanine or tryptophan. The order of the fields is clone size, V gene, J gene, CDR3 protein. Clone size, where shown, is once, few, many, or a class for clones that have expanded.

-	TRBV9	TRBJ2-2	CASSVEGGELFF
-	TRBV9	TRBJ1-5	CASSPGAGYLGNQPQHF
once	TRBV5-4	TRBJ1-3	CASSLGTKGNTIYF
-	TRBV5-4	TRBJ1-5	CASSLGGDNQPQHF
-	TRBV5-4	TRBJ1-2	CASSRPDRSNYGYTF
-	TRBV5-1	TRBJ2-7	CASSLSQGLYEQYF
-	TRBV5-1	TRBJ1-2	CASVGSDLGQATF
-	TRBV10-1	TRBJ2-3	CASSKSPDTQYF
-	TRBV18	TRBJ2-6	CAASGRESSGANVLTF
once	TRBV9	TRBJ2-1	CASSVVSGGRNEQFF
once	TRBV27	TRBJ1-1	CASSPQGALNTEAFF
-	TRBV5-4	TRBJ1-1	CASTGAMNTEAFF
-	TRBV9	TRBJ2-3	CASSVEGTGTDTQYF
-	TRBV2	TRBJ1-6	CASSARTGGGSPLHF
-	TRBV7-2	TRBJ2-7	CASSRRASAGEQYF
-	TRBV5-1	TRBJ2-1	CASSGTGGAGNEQFF
-	TRBV5-1	TRBJ2-5	CASSLDRGGETQYF
few	TRBV19	TRBJ1-4	CASSIVGEWGKLFF
once	TRBV13	TRBJ2-5	CASSLEWGGETQYF
-	TRBV18	TRBJ1-1	CASSPPNFRGPDTEAFF
-	TRBV15	TRBJ1-5	CATSTGPRDDQPQHF
-	TRBV6-1	TRBJ1-5	CASSDTGGVGQPQHF
-	TRBV6-1	TRBJ2-4	CASSEPGQGRHIQYF
-	TRBV15	TRBJ1-3	CATSRARNTIYF
-	TRBV7-3	TRBJ2-3	CASSLMGGPYQYF
-	TRBV11-2	TRBJ1-6	CASSVGLIYNSPLHF
-	TRBV5-6	TRBJ1-1	CASRRKTGLVNTEAFF
-	TRBV19	TRBJ2-7	CASSDSRSSYEQYF
-	TRBV2	TRBJ2-3	CASSVLNTQYF
-	TRBV30	TRBJ2-4	CAWSYGPAKNIQYF
once	TRBV7-2	TRBJ2-5	CASSVQGGRQETQYF
few	TRBV6-1	TRBJ2-3	CASSATFTDTQYF
-	TRBV5-6	TRBJ2-1	CASSLDLGEQFF
-	TRBV5-1	TRBJ2-3	CASSLGGPTDTQYF
-	TRBV7-2	TRBJ2-5	CASRADRGKTQYF
-	TRBV5-1	TRBJ2-7	CASSTRPGTSRPPYEQYF
-	TRBV11-2	TRBJ2-7	CASSLVGDRDEQYF
-	TRBV11-2	TRBJ1-1	CASRPMNTEAFF
-	TRBV7-9	TRBJ1-2	CASSLGTGVGYTF
-	TRBV19	TRBJ1-5	CASSYTGNQPQHF
-	TRBV6-5	TRBJ1-6	CASSLDRGVNSPLHF
-	TRBV11-2	TRBJ2-5	CASSLAETQYF
-	TRBV5-8	TRBJ2-2	CASRQPQQGTGELFF
-	TRBV5-1	TRBJ2-1	CASSLARCSSYNEQFF
-	TRBV11-3	TRBJ2-1	CASTYGGYNEQFF
once	TRBV10-3	TRBJ2-3	CAARGGDTQYF
-	TRBV11-3	TRBJ1-1	CASRHQGYTEAFF
-	TRBV7-8	TRBJ1-2	CASSSDLGPRKGYTF
-	TRBV6-1	TRBJ1-1	CASSDYAVLGNTEAFF
-	TRBV7-2	TRBJ2-1	CASSLWGGDEQFF
-	TRBV5-1	TRBJ1-2	CASREGQADYGYTF
-	TRBV7-7	TRBJ2-3	CASSQTSEDTQYF
-	TRBV4-1	TRBJ1-5	CASSQDPGILGGNQPQHF